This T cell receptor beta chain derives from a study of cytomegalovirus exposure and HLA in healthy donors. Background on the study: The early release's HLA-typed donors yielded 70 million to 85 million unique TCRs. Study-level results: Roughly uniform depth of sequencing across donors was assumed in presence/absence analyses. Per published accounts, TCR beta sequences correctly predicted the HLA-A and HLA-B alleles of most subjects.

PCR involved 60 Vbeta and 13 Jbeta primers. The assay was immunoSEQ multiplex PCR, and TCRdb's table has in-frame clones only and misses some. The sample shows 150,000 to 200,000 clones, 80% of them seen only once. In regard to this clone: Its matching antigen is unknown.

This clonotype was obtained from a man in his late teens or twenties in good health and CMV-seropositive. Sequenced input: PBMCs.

The chain's CDR3 is CASSLGQGALNYGYTF. DNA of the CDR3: TGTGCCAGCAGCCTCGGACAGGGGGCTCTTAACTATGGCTACACCTTC. The rearrangement joins TRBV7-2 to TRBJ1-2, with 11 bases lining up with TRBD1. CDR1 is SGHTA, CDR2 FQGNSA, per germline. This CDR3 is 16 amino acids long. Unmatched junction bases numbered 6, after V lost 5 bases and J lost 1 base.